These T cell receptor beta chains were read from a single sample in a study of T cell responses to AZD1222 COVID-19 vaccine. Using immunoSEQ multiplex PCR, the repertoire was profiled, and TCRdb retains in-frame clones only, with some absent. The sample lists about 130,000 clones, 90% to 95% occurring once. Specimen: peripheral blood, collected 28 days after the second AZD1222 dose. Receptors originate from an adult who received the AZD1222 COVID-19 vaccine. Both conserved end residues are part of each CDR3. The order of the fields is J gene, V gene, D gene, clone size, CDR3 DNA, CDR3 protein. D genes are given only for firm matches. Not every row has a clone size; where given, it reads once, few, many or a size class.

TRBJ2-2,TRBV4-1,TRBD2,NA,TGCGCCAGCAGCCAGAGCGGGGGGGCCCAGTTTGACGGGGAGCTGTTTTTT,CASSQSGGAQFDGELFF
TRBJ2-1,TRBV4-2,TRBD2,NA,TGTGCCAGCAGCTCTTCTAGGGGTGCGGGGGGATACAATGAGCAGTTCTTC,CASSSSRGAGGYNEQFF
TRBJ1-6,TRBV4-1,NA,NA,TGCGCCAGCAGCCAAGGGGCATCCTATAATTCACCCCTCCACTTT,CASSQGASYNSPLHF
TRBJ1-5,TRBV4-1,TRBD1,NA,TGCGCCAGCAGCCCGGACAGGGGGTCCAATCAGCCCCAGCATTTT,CASSPDRGSNQPQHF
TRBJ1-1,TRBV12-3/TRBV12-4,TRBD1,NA,TGTGCCAGCAGACAAGACAGGGTCGAAGCTTTCTTT,CASRQDRVEAFF
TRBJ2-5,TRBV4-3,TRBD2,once,TGCGCCAGCAGCCAAGATCTAGCGGGGTCGTACCAAGAGACCCAGTACTTC,CASSQDLAGSYQETQYF
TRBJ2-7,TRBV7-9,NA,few,TGTGCCAGCAGCTTATACCAGGACAGCTACGAGCAGTACTTC,CASSLYQDSYEQYF
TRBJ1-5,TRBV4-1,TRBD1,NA,TGCGCCAGCAGCCAAGGGCCCCGGACAGGGATGAATCAGCCCCAGCATTTT,CASSQGPRTGMNQPQHF
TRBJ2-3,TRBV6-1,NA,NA,TGTGCCAGCAGTGAACACCCAGGGGGGCCCACAGATACGCAGTATTTT,CASSEHPGGPTDTQYF
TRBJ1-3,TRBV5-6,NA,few,TGTGCCAGCAGCATACAGGGTTATGTCGGAAACACCATATATTTT,CASSIQGYVGNTIYF
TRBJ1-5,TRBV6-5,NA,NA,TGTGCCAGCAGCAAGACAGTTAGCAATCAGCCCCAGCATTTT,CASSKTVSNQPQHF
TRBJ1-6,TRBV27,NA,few,TGTGCCAGCAGCTCAAATTATTCACCCCTCCACTTT,CASSSNYSPLHF
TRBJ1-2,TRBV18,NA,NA,TGTGCCAGCTCCCCGCTTTCGGGGGCGGACGGCTACACCTTC,CASSPLSGADGYTF
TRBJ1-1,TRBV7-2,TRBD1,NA,TGTGCCAGCAGCACCTCCTACCGGGACAGAAAAGCTTTCTTT,CASSTSYRDRKAFF
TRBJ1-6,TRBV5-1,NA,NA,TGCGCCAGCAGCCCTGGCGGGCAGGGTCACTGGTTCAGTTCACCCCTCCACTTT,CASSPGGQGHWFSSPLHF
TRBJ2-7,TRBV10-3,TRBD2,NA,TGTGCCATCGGTAGCGCGGGGGGGCCGTACGAGCAGTACTTC,CAIGSAGGPYEQYF
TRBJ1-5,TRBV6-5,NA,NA,TGTGCCAGCAGTTACCAATGGAATCAGCCCCAGCATTTT,CASSYQWNQPQHF
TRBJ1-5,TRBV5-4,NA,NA,TGTGCCAGCAGCTTGGACGGGGGTCAGGGGCCCCAGCATTTT,CASSLDGGQGPQHF
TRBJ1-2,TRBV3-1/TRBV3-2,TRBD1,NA,TGTGCCAGCAGCCAAGGTGCCCCCGGGACAGGGTTTGGCTACACCTTC,CASSQGAPGTGFGYTF
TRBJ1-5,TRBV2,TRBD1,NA,TGTGCCAGTTCGGTTCAGGGGGCCCGCAATCAGCCCCAGCATTTT,CASSVQGARNQPQHF
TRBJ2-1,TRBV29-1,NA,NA,TGCAGCGTTGCCGGGACACTCAACAATGAGCAGTTCTTC,CSVAGTLNNEQFF
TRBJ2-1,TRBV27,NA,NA,TGTGCCAGCAGCCAGGTCCTTACCAATGAGCAGTTCTTC,CASSQVLTNEQFF
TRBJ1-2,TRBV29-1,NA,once,TGCAGCGTTCTAGACGGGGCCTATGGCTACACCTTC,CSVLDGAYGYTF
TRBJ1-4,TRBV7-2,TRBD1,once,TGTGCCAGCAGCCCGGGACAGGGAAGCGAAAAACTGTTTTTT,CASSPGQGSEKLFF
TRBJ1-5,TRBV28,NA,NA,TGTGCCAGCAGTTTAAGGTGGGGGCCTCAGCCCCAGCATTTT,CASSLRWGPQPQHF
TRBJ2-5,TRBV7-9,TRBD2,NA,TGTGCCAGCAGCTATAGCTCTAGCGGGGCCTCCAAAGAGACCCAGTACTTC,CASSYSSSGASKETQYF
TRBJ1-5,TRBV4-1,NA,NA,TGCGCCAGCAGCCAATTAGAGTTTGGCAATCAGCCCCAGCATTTT,CASSQLEFGNQPQHF
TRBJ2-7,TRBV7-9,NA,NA,TGTGCCAGCAGGGGCGTTGTTGGCTACGAGCAGTACTTC,CASRGVVGYEQYF
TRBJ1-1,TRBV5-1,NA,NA,TGCGCCAGCAGCCCGAGGAGGGGGGACACTGAAGCTTTCTTT,CASSPRRGDTEAFF
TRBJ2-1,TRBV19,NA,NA,TGTGCCAGTAAGAACAGCAATGAGCAGTTCTTC,CASKNSNEQFF
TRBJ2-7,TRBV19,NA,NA,TGTGCCAGTAGTATAGCTGGACATTCCTACGAGCAGTACTTC,CASSIAGHSYEQYF
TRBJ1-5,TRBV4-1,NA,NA,TGCGCCTGCAGCCAGCTCGAGTCCCCGGGCCGCAATCAGCCCCAGCATTTT,CACSQLESPGRNQPQHF
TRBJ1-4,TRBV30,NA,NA,TGTGCCTGGAGTGTAGGGGAAAAACTGTTTTTT,CAWSVGEKLFF
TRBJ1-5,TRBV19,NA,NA,TGTGCCAGTACGTCAGGGTCGGCGGGCAATCAGCCCCAGCATTTT,CASTSGSAGNQPQHF
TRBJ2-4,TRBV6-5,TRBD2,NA,TGTGCCAGCAGTTACATCGGGGGGGGCCGGTTCGGCATTCAGTACTTC,CASSYIGGGRFGIQYF
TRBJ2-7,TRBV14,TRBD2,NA,TGTGCCAGCAGCCAAGAGGCGGGAGCTGCCTACGAGCAGTACTTC,CASSQEAGAAYEQYF
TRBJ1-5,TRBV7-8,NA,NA,TGTGCCAGCAGCCCTTCAGGGGCCGGGATGGCCCAGCATTTT,CASSPSGAGMAQHF
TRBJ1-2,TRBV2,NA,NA,TGTGCCAGCAACGCCCGGGGGTCCGGGAGCGGCTACACCTTC,CASNARGSGSGYTF
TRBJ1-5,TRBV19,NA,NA,TGTGCCAGTAAAAATCAGCCCCAGCATTTT,CASKNQPQHF
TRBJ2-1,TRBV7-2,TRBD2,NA,TGTGCCAGCGTTGCAGCGGGGGTAGATGAGCAGTTCTTC,CASVAAGVDEQFF
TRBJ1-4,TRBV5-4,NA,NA,TGTGCCAGCAGCTTGGGAGGTATTGGGGAAAAACTGTTTTTT,CASSLGGIGEKLFF
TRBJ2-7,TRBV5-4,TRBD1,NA,TGTGCCAGCAGCTTGGGAGGACAGGGGATCTACGAGCAGTACTTC,CASSLGGQGIYEQYF
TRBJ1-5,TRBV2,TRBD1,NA,TGTGCCACCGGACAGGACACTAGCAATCAGCCCCAGCATTTT,CATGQDTSNQPQHF
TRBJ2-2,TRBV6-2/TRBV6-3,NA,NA,TGTGCCAGCAGTTATCCCCCAACCGGGGAGCTGTTTTTT,CASSYPPTGELFF
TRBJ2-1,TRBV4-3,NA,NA,TGCGCCAGCAGCCCCCGCGGACGGGATGAGGAGCAGTTCTTC,CASSPRGRDEEQFF
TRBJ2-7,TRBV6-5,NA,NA,TGTGCCAGCAGACTCGAAAGATTCTCCTACGAGCAGTACTTC,CASRLERFSYEQYF
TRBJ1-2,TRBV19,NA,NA,TGTGCCAGTAAGGCCACTGGAGCAGCTAACTATGGCTACACCTTC,CASKATGAANYGYTF
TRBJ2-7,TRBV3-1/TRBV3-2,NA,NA,TGTGCCAGCAGCCAAGGTCGGTCACTCAGGAGCGAGCAGTACTTC,CASSQGRSLRSEQYF
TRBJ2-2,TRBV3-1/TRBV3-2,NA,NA,TGTGCCAGCAGCGGCAGCTCCGGGGAGCTGTTTTTT,CASSGSSGELFF
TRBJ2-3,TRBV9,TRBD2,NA,TGTGCCAGCAGCGTAGCTGAGCGGGGGGGCCTGACAGATACGCAGTATTTT,CASSVAERGGLTDTQYF
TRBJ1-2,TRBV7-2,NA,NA,TGTGCCAGCAGCTCCCCCCATCTGGGAAGCTATGGCTACACCTTC,CASSSPHLGSYGYTF
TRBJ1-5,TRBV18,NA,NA,TGTGCCAGCTCACCGGAGGGGCTGAGTCAGCCCCAGCATTTT,CASSPEGLSQPQHF
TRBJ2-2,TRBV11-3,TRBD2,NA,TGTGCCAGCAGCTTAGATCCAGCCCTGACTAGCGGGGGGGTTACCGGGGAGCTGTTTTTT,CASSLDPALTSGGVTGELFF
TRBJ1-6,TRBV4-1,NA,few,TGCGCCAGCAGCCCCGGACAGAATAATTCACCCCTCCACTTT,CASSPGQNNSPLHF
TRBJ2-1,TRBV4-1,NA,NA,TGCGCCAGCAGCCAAGTCCCTTTCGGGGTATCGAACAATGAGCAGTTCTTC,CASSQVPFGVSNNEQFF
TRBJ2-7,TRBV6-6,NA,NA,TGTGCCAGCAGCCTATCCGGGACTCAAAACCGGGAGCAGTACTTC,CASSLSGTQNREQYF